The clone carrying this TCR beta chain has at least ten counts. The data derive from a study of T cells in Graves' hyperthyroidism and ophthalmopathy. Study-wide background: Specimen type is peripheral blood, collected at initial diagnosis prior to any treatment.

The germline V gene encodes CDR1 ENHRY and CDR2 SYGVKD. The CDR3 covers 15 residues. Unmatched junction bases numbered 9, after V lost 6 bases and J lost 3 bases. The PBMCs studied were ones that came from about 10 ml fresh peripheral blood. The investigators amplified TCR beta CDR3 regions from RNA transcripts. The HTBI primer set was used in a first-round RT-PCR of the TCR CDR3. In TCRdb, the multiplex PCR reads were re-called with MiXCR into one record per CDR3 protein. The table has hundreds of thousands of distinct CDR3 sequences, 15% to 20% seen once. The sequencing input was blood. The rearrangement uses TRBV10-3 and TRBJ1-1, with TRBD1 matching 8 bases. This clonotype was obtained from a woman aged 60-70 years with Graves' ophthalmopathy. The DNA for the CDR3 is TGTGCCATCAGCCCGGGACAGGAGCGGCACACTGAAGCTTTCTTT. The encoded protein is CAISPGQERHTEAFF.